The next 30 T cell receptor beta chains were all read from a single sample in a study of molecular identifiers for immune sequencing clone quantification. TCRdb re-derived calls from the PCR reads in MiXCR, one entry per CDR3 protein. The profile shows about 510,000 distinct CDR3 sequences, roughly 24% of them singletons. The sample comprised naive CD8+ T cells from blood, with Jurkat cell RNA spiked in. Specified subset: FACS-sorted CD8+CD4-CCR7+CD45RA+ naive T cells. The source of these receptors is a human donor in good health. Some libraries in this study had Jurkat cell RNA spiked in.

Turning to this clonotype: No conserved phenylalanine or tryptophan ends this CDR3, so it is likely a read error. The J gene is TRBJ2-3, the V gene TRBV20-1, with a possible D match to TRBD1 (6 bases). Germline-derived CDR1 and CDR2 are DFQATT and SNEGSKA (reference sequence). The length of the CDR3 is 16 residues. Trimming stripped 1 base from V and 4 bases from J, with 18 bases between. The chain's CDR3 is CSARGFGDEGADTQYL. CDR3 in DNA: TGCAGTGCTAGAGGTTTTGGGGACGAGGGGGCAGATACGCAGTATCTT.

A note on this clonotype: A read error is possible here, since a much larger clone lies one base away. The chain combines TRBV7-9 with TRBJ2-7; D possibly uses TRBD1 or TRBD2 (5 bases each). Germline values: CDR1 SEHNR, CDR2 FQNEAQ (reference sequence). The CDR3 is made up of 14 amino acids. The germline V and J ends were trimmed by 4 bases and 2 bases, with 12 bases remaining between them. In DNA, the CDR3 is TGTGCCAGCAGCTGGGGGTGGGGCACCTACGAGCAGTACTTC. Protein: CASSWGWGTYEQYF.

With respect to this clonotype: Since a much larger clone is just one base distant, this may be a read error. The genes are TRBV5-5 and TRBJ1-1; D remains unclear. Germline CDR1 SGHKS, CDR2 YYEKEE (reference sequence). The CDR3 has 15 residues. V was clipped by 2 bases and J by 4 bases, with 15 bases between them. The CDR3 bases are TGTGCCAGCAGCTTTGACTCTCCGCGCGGCACTGAAGCTTTCTTT. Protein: CASSFDSPRGTEAFF.

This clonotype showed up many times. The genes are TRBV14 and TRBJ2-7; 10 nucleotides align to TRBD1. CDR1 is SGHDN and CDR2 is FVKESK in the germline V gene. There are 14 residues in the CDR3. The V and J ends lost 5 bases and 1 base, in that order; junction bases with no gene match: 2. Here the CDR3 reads CASSAGQGSYEQYF. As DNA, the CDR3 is TGTGCCAGCAGCGCGGGACAGGGGTCCTACGAGCAGTACTTC.

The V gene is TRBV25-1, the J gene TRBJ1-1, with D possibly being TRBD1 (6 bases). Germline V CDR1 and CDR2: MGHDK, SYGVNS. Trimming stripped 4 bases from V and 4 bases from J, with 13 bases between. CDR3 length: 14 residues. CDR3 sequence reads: CASSARQAGTEAFF. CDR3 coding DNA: TGTGCCAGCAGTGCAAGACAGGCGGGCACTGAAGCTTTCTTT.

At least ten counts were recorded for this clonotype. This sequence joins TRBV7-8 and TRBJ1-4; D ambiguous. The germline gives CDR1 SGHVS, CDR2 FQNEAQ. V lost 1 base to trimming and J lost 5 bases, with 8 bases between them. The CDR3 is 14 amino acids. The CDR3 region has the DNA TGTGCCAGCAGCTTAGAAAAGTGGAATGAAAAACTGTTTTTT. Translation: CASSLEKWNEKLFF.

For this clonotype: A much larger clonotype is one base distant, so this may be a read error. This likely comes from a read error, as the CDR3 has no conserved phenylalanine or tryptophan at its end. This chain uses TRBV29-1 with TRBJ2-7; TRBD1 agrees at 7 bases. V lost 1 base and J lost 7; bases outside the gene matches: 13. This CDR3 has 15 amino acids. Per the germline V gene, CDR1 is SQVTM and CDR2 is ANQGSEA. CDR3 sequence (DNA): TGCAGCGTTGAAGCGAAAGGGGGCTTGTCGTGGGAGCAGTACCTC. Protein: CSVEAKGGLSWEQYL.

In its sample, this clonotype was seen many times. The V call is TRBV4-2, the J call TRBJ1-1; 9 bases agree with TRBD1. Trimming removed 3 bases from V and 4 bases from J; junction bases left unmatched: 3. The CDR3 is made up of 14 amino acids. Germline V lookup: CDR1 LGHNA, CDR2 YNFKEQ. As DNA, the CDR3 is TGTGCCAGCAGCCACATGACAGGGGGCACTGAAGCTTTCTTT. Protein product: CASSHMTGGTEAFF.

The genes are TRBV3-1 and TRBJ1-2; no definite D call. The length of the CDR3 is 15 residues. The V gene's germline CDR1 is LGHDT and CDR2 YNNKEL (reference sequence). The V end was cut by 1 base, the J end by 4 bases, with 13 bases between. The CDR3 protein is CASSQGEGRSYGYTF. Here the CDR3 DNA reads TGTGCCAGCAGCCAAGGCGAGGGCAGGAGCTATGGCTACACCTTC.

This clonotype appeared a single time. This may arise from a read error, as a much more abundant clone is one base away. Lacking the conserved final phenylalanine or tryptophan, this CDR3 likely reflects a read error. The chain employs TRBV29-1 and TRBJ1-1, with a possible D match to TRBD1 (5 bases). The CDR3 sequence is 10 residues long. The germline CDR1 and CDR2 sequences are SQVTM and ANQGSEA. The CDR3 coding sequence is TGCAGTGGGGACTCCACCCAAGCTTTCATT. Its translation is CSGDSTQAFI.

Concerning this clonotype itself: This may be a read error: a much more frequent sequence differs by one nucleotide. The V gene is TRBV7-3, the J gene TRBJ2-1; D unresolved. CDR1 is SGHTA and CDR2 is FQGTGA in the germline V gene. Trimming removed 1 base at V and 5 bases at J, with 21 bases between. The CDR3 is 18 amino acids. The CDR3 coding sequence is TGTGCCAGCAGCTTAAATCTTGGCCTGGCGGACCCGCACAATGAGCAGTTCTTC. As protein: CASSLNLGLADPHNEQFF.

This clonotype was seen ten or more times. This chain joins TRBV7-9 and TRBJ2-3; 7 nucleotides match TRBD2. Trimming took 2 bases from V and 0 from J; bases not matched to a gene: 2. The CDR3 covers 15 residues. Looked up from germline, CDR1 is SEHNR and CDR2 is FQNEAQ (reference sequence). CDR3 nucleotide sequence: TGTGCCAGCAGCTTAACGGGACTAAGCACAGATACGCAGTATTTT. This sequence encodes CASSLTGLSTDTQYF.

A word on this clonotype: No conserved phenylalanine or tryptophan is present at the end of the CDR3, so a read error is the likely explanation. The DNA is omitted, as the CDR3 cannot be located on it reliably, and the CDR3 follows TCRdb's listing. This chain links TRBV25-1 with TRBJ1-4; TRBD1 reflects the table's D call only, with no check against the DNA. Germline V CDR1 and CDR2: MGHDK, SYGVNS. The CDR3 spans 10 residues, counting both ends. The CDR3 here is CASSERDRTV.

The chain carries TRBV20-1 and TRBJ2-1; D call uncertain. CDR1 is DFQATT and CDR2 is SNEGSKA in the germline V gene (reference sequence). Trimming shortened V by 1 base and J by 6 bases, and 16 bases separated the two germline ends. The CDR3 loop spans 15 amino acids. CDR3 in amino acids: CSARVPHSPPNEQFF. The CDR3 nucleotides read TGCAGTGCTAGAGTTCCCCACTCACCACCCAATGAGCAGTTCTTC.

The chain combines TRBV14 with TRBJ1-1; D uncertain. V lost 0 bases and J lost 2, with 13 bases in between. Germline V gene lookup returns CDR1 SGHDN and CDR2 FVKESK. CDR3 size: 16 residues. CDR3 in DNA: TGTGCCAGCAGCCAAGAAGGAATTACCCCTAACACTGAAGCTTTCTTT. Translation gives CASSQEGITPNTEAFF.

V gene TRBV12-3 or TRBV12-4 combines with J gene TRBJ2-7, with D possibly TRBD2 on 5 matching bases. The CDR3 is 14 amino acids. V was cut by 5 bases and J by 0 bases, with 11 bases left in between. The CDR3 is CASSAGLNSYEQYF. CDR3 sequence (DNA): TGTGCCAGCAGTGCCGGACTGAACTCCTACGAGCAGTACTTC.

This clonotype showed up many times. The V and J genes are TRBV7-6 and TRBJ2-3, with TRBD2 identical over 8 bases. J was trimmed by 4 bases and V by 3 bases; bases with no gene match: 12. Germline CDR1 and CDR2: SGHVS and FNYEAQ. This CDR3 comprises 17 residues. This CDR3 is CASSFLTVAGRADTQYF. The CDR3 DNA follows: TGTGCCAGCAGCTTCCTTACGGTAGCGGGACGGGCAGATACGCAGTATTTT. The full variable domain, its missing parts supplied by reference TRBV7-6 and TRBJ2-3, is GAGVSQSPRYKVTKRGQDVALRCDPISGHVSLYWYRQALGQGPEFLTYFNYEAQQDKSGLPNDRFSAERPEGSISTLTIQRTEQRDSAMYRCASSFLTVAGRADTQYFGPGTRLTVL.

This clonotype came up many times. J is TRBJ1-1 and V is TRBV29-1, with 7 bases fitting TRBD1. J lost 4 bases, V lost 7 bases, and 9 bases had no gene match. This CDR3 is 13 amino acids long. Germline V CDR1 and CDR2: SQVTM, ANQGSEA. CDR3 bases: TGCAGCGCCTACAGGGGCGGGAGCACTGAAGCTTTCTTT. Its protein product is CSAYRGGSTEAFF.

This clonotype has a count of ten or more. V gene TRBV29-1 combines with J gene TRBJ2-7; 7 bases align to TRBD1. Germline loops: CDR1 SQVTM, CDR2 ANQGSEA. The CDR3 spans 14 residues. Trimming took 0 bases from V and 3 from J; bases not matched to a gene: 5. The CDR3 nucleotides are TGCAGCGTTGAAGATCGACAGGGAAGCTACGAGCAGTACTTC. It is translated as CSVEDRQGSYEQYF.

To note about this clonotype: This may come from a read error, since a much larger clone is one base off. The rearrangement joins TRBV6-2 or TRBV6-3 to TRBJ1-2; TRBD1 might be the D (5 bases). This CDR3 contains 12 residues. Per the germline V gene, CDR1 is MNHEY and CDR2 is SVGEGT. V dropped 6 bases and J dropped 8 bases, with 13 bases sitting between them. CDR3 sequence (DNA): TGTGCCAGCAGATTGGAGAGGGACGGCTACACCTTC. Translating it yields CASRLERDGYTF.

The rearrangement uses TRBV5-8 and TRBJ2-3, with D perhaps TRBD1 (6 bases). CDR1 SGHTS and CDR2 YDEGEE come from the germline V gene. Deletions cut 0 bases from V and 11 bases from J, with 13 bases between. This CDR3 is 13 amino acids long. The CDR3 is CASSLGQDIEQYF. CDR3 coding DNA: TGTGCCAGCAGCTTGGGACAGGATATAGAGCAGTATTTT.

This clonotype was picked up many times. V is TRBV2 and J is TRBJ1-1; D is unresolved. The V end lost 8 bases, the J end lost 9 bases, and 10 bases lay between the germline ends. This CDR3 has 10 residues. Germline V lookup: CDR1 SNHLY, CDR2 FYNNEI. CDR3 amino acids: CASHLIQAFF. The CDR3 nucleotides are TGTGCCAGCCATTTAATACAAGCTTTCTTT.

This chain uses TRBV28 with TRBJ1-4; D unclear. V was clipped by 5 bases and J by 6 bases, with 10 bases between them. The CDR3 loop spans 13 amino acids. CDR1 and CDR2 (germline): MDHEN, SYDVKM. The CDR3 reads CASSNSGHEKLFF. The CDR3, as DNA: TGTGCCAGCAGTAACTCCGGACATGAAAAACTGTTTTTT. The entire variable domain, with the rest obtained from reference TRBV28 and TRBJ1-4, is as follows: DVKVTQSSRYLVKRTGEKVFLECVQDMDHENMFWYRQDPGLGLRLIYFSYDVKMKEKGDIPEGYSVSREKKERFSLILESASTNQTSMYLCASSNSGHEKLFFGSGTQLSVL.

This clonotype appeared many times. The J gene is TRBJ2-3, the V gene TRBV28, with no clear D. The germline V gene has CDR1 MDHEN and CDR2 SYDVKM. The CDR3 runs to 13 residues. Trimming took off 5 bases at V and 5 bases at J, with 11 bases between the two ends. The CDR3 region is CASSDKPGDTQYF. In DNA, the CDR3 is TGTGCCAGCAGTGACAAACCCGGAGATACGCAGTATTTT. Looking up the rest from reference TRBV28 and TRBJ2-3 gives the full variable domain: DVKVTQSSRYLVKRTGEKVFLECVQDMDHENMFWYRQDPGLGLRLIYFSYDVKMKEKGDIPEGYSVSREKKERFSLILESASTNQTSMYLCASSDKPGDTQYFGPGTRLTVL.

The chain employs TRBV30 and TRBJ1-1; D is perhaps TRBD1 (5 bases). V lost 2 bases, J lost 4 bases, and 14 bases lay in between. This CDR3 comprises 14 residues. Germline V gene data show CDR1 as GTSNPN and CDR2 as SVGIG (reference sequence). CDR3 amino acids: CAWSLWQGGTEAFF. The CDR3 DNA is TGTGCCTGGAGTTTGTGGCAGGGCGGCACTGAAGCTTTCTTT.

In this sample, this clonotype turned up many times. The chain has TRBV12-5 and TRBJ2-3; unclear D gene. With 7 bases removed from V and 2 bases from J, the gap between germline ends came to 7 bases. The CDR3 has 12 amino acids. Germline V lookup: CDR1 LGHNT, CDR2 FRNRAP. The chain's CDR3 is CASAWSTDTQYF. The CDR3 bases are TGTGCTAGTGCGTGGTCCACAGATACGCAGTATTTT. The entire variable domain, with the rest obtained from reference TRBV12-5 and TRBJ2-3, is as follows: DARVTQTPRHKVTEMGQEVTMRCQPILGHNTVFWYRQTMMQGLELLAYFRNRAPLDDSGMPKDRFSAEMPDATLATLKIQPSEPRDSAVYFCASAWSTDTQYFGPGTRLTVL.

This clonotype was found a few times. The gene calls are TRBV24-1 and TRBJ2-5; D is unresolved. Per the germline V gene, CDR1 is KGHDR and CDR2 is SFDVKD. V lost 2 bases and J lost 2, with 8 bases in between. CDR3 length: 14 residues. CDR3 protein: CATSDSGSQETQYF. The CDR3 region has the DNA TGTGCCACCAGTGATTCAGGATCTCAAGAGACCCAGTACTTC.

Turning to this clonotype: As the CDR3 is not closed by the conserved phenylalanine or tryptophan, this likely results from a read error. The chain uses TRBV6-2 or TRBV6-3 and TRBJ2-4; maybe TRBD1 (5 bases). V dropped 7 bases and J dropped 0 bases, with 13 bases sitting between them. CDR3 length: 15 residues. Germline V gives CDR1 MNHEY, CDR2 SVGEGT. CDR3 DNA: TGTGCCAGCAAGGGGTTCATACTAGCCAAAAACATTCAGTACTCC. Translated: CASKGFILAKNIQYS.

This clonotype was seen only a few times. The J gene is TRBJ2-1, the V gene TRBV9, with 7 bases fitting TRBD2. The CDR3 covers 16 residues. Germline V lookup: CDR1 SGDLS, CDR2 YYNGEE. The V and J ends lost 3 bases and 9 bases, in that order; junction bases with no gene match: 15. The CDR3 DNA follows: TGTGCCAGCAGCGCCCGTCCGGGACTACGGGTCCCTGAGCAGTTCTTC. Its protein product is CASSARPGLRVPEQFF.

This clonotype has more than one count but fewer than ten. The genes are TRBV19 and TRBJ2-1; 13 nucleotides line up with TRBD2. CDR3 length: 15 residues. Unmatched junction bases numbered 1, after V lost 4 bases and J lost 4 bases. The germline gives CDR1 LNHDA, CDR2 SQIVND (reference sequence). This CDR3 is CASSKGLAGYNEQFF. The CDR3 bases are TGTGCCAGTAGTAAGGGACTAGCGGGGTACAATGAGCAGTTCTTC.